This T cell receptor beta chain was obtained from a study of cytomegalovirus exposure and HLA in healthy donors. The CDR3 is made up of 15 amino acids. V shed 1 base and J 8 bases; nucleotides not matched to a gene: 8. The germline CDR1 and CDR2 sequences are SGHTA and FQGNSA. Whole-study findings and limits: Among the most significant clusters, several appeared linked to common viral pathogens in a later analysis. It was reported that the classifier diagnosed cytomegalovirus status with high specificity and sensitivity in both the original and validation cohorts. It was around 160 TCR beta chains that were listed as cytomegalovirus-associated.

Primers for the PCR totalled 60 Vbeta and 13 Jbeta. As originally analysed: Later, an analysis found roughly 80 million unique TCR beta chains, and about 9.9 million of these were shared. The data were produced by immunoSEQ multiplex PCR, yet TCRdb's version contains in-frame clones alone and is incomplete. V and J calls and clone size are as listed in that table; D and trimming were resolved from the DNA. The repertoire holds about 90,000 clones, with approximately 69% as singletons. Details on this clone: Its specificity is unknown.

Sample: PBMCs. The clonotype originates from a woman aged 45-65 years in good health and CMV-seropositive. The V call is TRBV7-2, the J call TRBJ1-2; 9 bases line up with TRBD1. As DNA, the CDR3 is TGTGCCAGCAGCTTAGACAGGGGGCGAAGTGACGGCTACACCTTC. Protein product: CASSLDRGRSDGYTF.